The rows below give T cell receptor beta chains drawn from one sample of a study of cytomegalovirus exposure and HLA in healthy donors. Measured with immunoSEQ multiplex PCR; TCRdb has only the in-frame clones, and not every one. The sample yields around 120,000 clones, 80% to 90% seen once. The source material was PBMCs. These receptors were obtained from a woman in her 40s in good health and CMV-seropositive. The CDR3 runs from the conserved cysteine through the conserved F or W. A D gene is named only where the DNA matches it firmly.

J: TRBJ1-3; D: TRBD1; V: TRBV19; CDR3: CASSLGGIPGNTIYF
J: TRBJ2-5; D: TRBD1; V: TRBV7-8; CDR3: CASSQDSWVAGQGLETQYF
J: TRBJ1-4; D: .; V: TRBV19; CDR3: CASTEGLEEKLFF
J: TRBJ1-4; D: TRBD1; V: TRBV29-1; CDR3: CSVPTGQGEKLFF
J: TRBJ1-5; D: .; V: TRBV19; CDR3: CASSIYFWEGQPQHF
J: TRBJ1-1; D: .; V: TRBV6-6; CDR3: CASSSNRGTEAFF
J: TRBJ2-5; D: TRBD1; V: TRBV19; CDR3: CASSITGVGQETQYF
J: TRBJ2-7; D: .; V: TRBV11-3; CDR3: CASSVDGSSSYEQYF
J: TRBJ2-7; D: .; V: TRBV9; CDR3: CASSRDGQISSYEQYF
J: TRBJ2-5; D: .; V: TRBV7-2; CDR3: CASSLTLPETQYF
J: TRBJ1-6; D: .; V: TRBV6-1; CDR3: CASSEARGGVSPLHF
J: TRBJ2-1; D: .; V: TRBV2; CDR3: CASSEGGMWCGQFF
J: TRBJ2-1; D: .; V: TRBV28; CDR3: CASSLSGSPIYNEQFF
J: TRBJ1-1; D: .; V: TRBV5-6; CDR3: CASSSYWQGMNTEAFF
J: TRBJ2-7; D: .; V: TRBV28; CDR3: CASSSQGKLNEQYF
J: TRBJ2-3; D: .; V: TRBV6-5; CDR3: CASSYSGGLNTDTQYF
J: TRBJ1-6; D: .; V: TRBV6-5; CDR3: CASSSGNSPLHF
J: TRBJ2-1; D: TRBD1; V: TRBV5-1; CDR3: CASSHPTGSEQFF
J: TRBJ1-1; D: TRBD1; V: TRBV27; CDR3: CASRSDRDFGTEAFF
J: TRBJ1-1; D: .; V: TRBV19; CDR3: CASSKRENTEAFF
J: TRBJ1-4; D: .; V: TRBV21-1; CDR3: CASSKWDIDTFEKLFF
J: TRBJ1-2; D: .; V: TRBV11-2; CDR3: CASSLDGGGGYTF
J: TRBJ1-1; D: .; V: TRBV7-2; CDR3: CASSLGGGTEAFF
J: TRBJ2-2; D: .; V: TRBV9; CDR3: CASSPVTVGAGELFF
J: TRBJ1-1; D: .; V: TRBV7-3; CDR3: CASSPGSGGAGTEAFF
J: TRBJ2-7; D: .; V: TRBV4-3; CDR3: CASSQERDYEQYF
J: TRBJ1-2; D: TRBD1; V: TRBV5-5; CDR3: CASTFDRGYGYTF
J: TRBJ2-7; D: .; V: TRBV27; CDR3: CASTSWQGTSYEQYF
J: TRBJ1-1; D: .; V: TRBV27; CDR3: CASSLRGGMATEAFF
J: TRBJ1-1; D: .; V: TRBV2; CDR3: CASGRPMAGLEGREAFF
J: TRBJ2-1; D: TRBD2; V: TRBV29-1; CDR3: CSVRRGVHSGHEQFF
J: TRBJ1-2; D: .; V: TRBV5-1; CDR3: CASSFSGNYGYTF
J: TRBJ1-2; D: TRBD1; V: TRBV4-1; CDR3: CASRRDRGNYGYTF
J: TRBJ1-4; D: .; V: TRBV7-9; CDR3: CASSGGLATNEKLFF
J: TRBJ2-5; D: TRBD1; V: TRBV25-1; CDR3: CASTPGTGGREQYF
J: TRBJ1-2; D: .; V: TRBV5-4; CDR3: CASNPEEGGYTF
J: TRBJ1-5; D: .; V: TRBV6-1; CDR3: CASSEGTAGNQPQHF
J: TRBJ2-7; D: TRBD2; V: TRBV4-1; CDR3: CASSQAGLASVVDEQYF
J: TRBJ1-4; D: TRBD1; V: TRBV30; CDR3: CAWSPGQGAFDEKLFF
J: TRBJ2-7; D: TRBD1; V: TRBV19; CDR3: CASSYRGGEQYF
J: TRBJ2-7; D: TRBD1; V: TRBV4-1; CDR3: CASRKSRARGIGEQYF
J: TRBJ2-2; D: TRBD1; V: TRBV28; CDR3: CASSLETGANTGELFF
J: TRBJ1-3; D: .; V: TRBV5-1; CDR3: CASSFTGSGNTIYF
J: TRBJ2-7; D: .; V: TRBV4-1; CDR3: CASSQQIGDYEQYF
J: TRBJ1-4; D: .; V: TRBV27; CDR3: CASSPYAGGEKLFF
J: TRBJ2-1; D: .; V: TRBV28; CDR3: CALASPYNEQFF
J: TRBJ2-7; D: TRBD2; V: TRBV19; CDR3: CASSIASSGSYEQYF
J: TRBJ1-1; D: .; V: TRBV7-6; CDR3: CASSIGSAGMNTEAFF
J: TRBJ1-1; D: .; V: TRBV4-3; CDR3: CASSQHGTMNTEAFF
J: TRBJ2-7; D: .; V: TRBV20-1; CDR3: CSARWSYEQYF
J: TRBJ1-2; D: .; V: TRBV19; CDR3: CASSIGTPYGYTF
J: TRBJ2-1; D: .; V: TRBV14; CDR3: CASSQLRGNEQFF
J: TRBJ1-1; D: .; V: TRBV6-4; CDR3: CASSDSSRGTEAFF
J: TRBJ1-3; D: .; V: TRBV7-2; CDR3: CASSLDGYSGNTIYF
J: TRBJ1-1; D: .; V: TRBV15; CDR3: CATSRDTGPGTEAFF
J: TRBJ1-3; D: .; V: TRBV18; CDR3: CASSPAGISGNTIYF
J: TRBJ1-4; D: .; V: TRBV2; CDR3: CASSATPEKLFF
J: TRBJ2-3; D: .; V: TRBV29-1; CDR3: CSVKRFEGMDTQYF
J: TRBJ2-1; D: TRBD2; V: TRBV11-1; CDR3: CASSLSGGLAAKQFF
J: .; D: TRBD1; V: TRBV27; CDR3: CASSLSGQGSFGYEQYF